This entry describes one TCR beta chain. Being one base from a much bigger clone, this may be a read error. Via MiXCR, TCRdb re-called the 5' RACE reads, giving one row per CDR3 protein. The repertoire consists of tens of thousands of distinct CDR3 sequences, with roughly 17% occurring once and the leading ten covering approximately 4.6%. These data come from a study of T cells of healthy individuals. Germline V CDR1 and CDR2: KGHSH, LQKENI. The CDR3 is 13 residues long. The gene calls are TRBV18 and TRBJ2-7, with D hard to call. The sequence was obtained from a human donor in good health. The CDR3 DNA is TGTGCCAGCTTACCAAGAGGTTCCTACGAGCAGTACTTC. Translating gives CASLPRGSYEQYF.